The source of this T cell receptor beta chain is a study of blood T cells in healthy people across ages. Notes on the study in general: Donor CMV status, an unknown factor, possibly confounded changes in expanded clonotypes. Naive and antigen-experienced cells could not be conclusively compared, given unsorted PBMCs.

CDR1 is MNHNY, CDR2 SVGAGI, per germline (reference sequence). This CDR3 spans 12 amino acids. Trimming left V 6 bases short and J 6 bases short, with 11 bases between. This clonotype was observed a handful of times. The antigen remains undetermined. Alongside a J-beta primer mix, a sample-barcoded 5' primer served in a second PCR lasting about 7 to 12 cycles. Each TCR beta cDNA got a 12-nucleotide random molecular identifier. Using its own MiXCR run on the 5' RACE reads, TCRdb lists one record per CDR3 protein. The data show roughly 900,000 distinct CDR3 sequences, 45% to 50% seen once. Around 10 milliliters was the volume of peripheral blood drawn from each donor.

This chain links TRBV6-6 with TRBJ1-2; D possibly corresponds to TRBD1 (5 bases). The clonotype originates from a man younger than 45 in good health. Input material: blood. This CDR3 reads CASRGGVDGYTF. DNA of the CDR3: TGTGCCAGCAGGGGAGGGGTCGATGGCTACACCTTC.